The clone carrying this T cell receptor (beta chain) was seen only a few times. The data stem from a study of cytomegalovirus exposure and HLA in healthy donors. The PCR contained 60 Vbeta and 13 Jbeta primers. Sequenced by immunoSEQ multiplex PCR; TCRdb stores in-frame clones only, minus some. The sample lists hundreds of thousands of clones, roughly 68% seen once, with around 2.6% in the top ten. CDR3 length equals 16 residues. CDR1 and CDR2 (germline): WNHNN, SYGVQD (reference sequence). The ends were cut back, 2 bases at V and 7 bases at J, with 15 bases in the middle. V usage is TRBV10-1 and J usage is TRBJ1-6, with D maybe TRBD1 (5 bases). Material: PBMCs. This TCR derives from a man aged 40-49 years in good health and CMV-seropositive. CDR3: CASSENGGVLNSPLHF. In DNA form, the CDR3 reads TGCGCCAGCAGTGAGAATGGAGGGGTTTTGAATTCACCCCTCCACTTT.